The clone carrying this T cell receptor beta chain was counted only a few times. Through Arm-PCR of CDR3 regions and iRepertoire HTBI primers, TCR beta libraries were built. Via MiXCR, TCRdb re-called the multiplex PCR reads, giving one row per CDR3 protein. The table has some 320,000 distinct CDR3 sequences, over 15% seen once. Sample time point: newly diagnosed GD, antithyroid drugs for less than 3 months. RNA isolated from PBMCs was used to make the TCR library. The CDR3 totals 16 residues. Germline CDR1 and CDR2: SGDLS and YYNGEE. V lost 0 bases and J 10 bases, leaving 20 bases between the germline ends. These data belong to a study of regulatory T cells in long-lasting Graves disease.

The TCR was taken from a female donor with Graves disease. The rearrangement uses TRBV9 and TRBJ2-1; tentative D call: TRBD2 (6 bases). Sequencing was performed on peripheral blood mononuclear cells (PBMCs), taken at new diagnosis, from a patient treated with antithyroid drugs. The CDR3 region is CASSVGAGRLQSEQFF. CDR3 nucleotide sequence: TGTGCCAGCAGCGTAGGGGCGGGAAGGTTGCAATCGGAGCAGTTCTTC.